This TCR beta chain was sequenced for a study of shared clonotypes between healthy human individuals. The study, taken as a whole, reports: Blood was the sole source, and tissue repertoires probably differ.

Deep-level running was used for the assay. TCRdb's table, derived via immunoSEQ multiplex PCR, lists solely in-frame clones and lacks some. This table holds about 87,000 clones, about 45% found once. Germline lookup yields CDR1 SGHRS and CDR2 YFSETQ. The CDR3 sequence is 15 residues long. Every contributor of samples was a Caucasian grown-up residing in Nashville, Tennessee. About this clone: Its target is not known. Only one base separates this from a far larger clonotype, so it likely reflects a read error.

Sequenced sample: PBMCs. V gene TRBV5-1 combines with J gene TRBJ1-4; the D is unclear. This TCR was sampled from a woman between 35 and 50 years old in good health. Some clones in this sample may be carry-over from other donors' samples. CDR3 DNA sequence: TGCGCCAGCAACCCCCGGGCTGGGGTGAAAGAAAGACTGTTTTTT. Protein sequence: CASNPRAGVKERLFF.